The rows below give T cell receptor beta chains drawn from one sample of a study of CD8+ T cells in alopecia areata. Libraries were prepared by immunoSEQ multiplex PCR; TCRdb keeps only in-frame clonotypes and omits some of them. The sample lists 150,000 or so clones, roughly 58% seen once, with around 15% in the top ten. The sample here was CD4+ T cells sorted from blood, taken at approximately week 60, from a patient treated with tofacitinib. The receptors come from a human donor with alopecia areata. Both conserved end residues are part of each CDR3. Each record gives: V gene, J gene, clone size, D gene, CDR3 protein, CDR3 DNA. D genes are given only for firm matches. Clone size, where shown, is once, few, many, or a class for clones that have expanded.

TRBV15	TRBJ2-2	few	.	CATSRTRRGELFF	TGTGCCACCAGCAGGACCCGCCGTGGGGAGCTGTTTTTT
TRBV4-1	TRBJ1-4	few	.	CASSQDPGMATNEKLFF	TGCGCCAGCAGCCAAGATCCGGGAATGGCAACTAATGAAAAACTGTTTTTT
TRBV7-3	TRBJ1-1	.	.	CASSLEPNTEAFF	TGTGCCAGCAGCTTAGAGCCGAACACTGAAGCTTTCTTT
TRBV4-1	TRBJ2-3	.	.	CASSQDGHPSTDTQYF	TGCGCCAGCAGCCAAGATGGGCACCCTAGCACAGATACGCAGTATTTT
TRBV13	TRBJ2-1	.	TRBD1	CASSLETGAINEQFF	TGTGCCAGCAGCCTAGAGACAGGGGCCATCAATGAGCAGTTCTTC
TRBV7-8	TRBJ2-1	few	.	CASSLTFYRVNEQFF	TGTGCCAGCAGCCTCACGTTCTATAGGGTTAATGAGCAGTTCTTC
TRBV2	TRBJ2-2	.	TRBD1	CASGDRGNTGELFF	TGTGCCAGCGGGGACAGGGGTAACACCGGGGAGCTGTTTTTT
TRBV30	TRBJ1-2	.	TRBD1	CAWSGSGGQANFGYTF	TGTGCCTGGAGTGGGTCAGGGGGCCAAGCAAACTTCGGCTACACCTTC
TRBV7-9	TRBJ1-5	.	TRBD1	CASSSGRQGVLTQHF	TGTGCCAGCAGCTCTGGGAGACAGGGGGTGTTGACCCAGCATTTT
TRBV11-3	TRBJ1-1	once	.	CASSLAFSLGSWGTEAFF	TGTGCCAGCAGCTTAGCATTCAGTCTCGGATCATGGGGCACTGAAGCTTTCTTT
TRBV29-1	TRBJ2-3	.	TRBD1	CSVEKGQGVGDTQYF	TGCAGCGTTGAAAAGGGACAGGGGGTAGGAGATACGCAGTATTTT
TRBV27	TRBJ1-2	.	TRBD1	CASSSFRGREYGYTF	TGTGCCAGCAGTTCCTTCAGGGGGCGGGAGTATGGCTACACCTTC
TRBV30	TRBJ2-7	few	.	CALAYEGYEQYF	TGTGCCTTAGCATATGAGGGTTACGAGCAGTACTTC
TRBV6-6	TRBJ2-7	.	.	CASSFDTSYEQYF	TGTGCCAGCAGCTTCGACACCTCCTACGAGCAGTACTTC
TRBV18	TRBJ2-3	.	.	CASSPGGTTDTQYF	TGTGCCAGCTCACCAGGGGGTACCACAGATACGCAGTATTTT
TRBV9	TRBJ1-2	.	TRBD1	CASSVGTGEASGYTF	TGTGCCAGCAGCGTAGGGACAGGAGAAGCTTCTGGCTACACCTTC
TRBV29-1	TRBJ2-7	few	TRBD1	CSAGQTYEQYF	TGCAGCGCGGGACAGACCTACGAGCAGTACTTC
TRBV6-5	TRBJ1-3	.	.	CASWFGSGNTIYF	TGTGCCAGCTGGTTTGGGTCCGGAAACACCATATATTTT
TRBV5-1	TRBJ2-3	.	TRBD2	CASSFTASGGGVPDTQYF	TGCGCCAGCAGCTTTACCGCTAGCGGGGGAGGGGTGCCAGATACGCAGTATTTT
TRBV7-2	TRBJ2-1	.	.	CASETRDINEQFF	TGTGCCAGCGAGACTAGGGACATCAATGAGCAGTTCTTC
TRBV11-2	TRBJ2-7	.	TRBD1	CASRGTGASSYEQYF	TGTGCCAGCAGGGGGACAGGGGCTAGCTCCTACGAGCAGTACTTC
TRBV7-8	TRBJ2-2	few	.	CASSLGEGNTGELFF	TGTGCCAGCAGCTTAGGTGAAGGGAACACCGGGGAGCTGTTTTTT
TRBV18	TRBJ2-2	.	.	CASTPGGGSNTGELFF	TGTGCCAGCACCCCAGGCGGCGGTTCGAACACCGGGGAGCTGTTTTTT
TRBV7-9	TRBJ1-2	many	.	CASSLGMTASYTF	TGTGCCAGCAGCTTAGGTATGACAGCGAGCTACACCTTC
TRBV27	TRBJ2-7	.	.	CASSRGFSYEQYF	TGTGCCAGCAGTCGAGGGTTCTCCTACGAGCAGTACTTC
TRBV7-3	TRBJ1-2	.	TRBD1	CASSSGTGDNYGYTF	TGTGCCAGCAGCTCTGGGACAGGAGATAACTATGGCTACACCTTC
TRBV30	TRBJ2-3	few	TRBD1	CAWSPRDRGLTDTQYF	TGTGCCTGGAGCCCCCGGGACAGGGGGCTGACAGATACGCAGTATTTT
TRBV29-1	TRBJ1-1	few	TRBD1	CSVTGVANTEAFF	TGCAGCGTTACAGGGGTCGCGAACACTGAAGCTTTCTTT
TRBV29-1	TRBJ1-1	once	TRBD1	CSAGSGTGRAEAFF	TGCAGCGCTGGCTCCGGGACAGGGAGGGCTGAAGCTTTCTTT
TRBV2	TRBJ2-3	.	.	CASSPLSTDTQYF	TGTGCCAGCAGTCCCCTAAGCACAGATACGCAGTATTTT
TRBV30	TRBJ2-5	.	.	CAWSETGGQETQYF	TGTGCCTGGAGCGAGACCGGGGGCCAAGAGACCCAGTACTTC
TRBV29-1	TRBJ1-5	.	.	CSVEQASNQPQHF	TGCAGCGTTGAGCAGGCGAGCAATCAGCCCCAGCATTTT
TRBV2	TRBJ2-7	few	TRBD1	CASSSPGTGVYEQYF	TGTGCCAGCAGTTCCCCCGGGACAGGGGTCTACGAGCAGTACTTC
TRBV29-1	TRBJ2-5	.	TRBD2	CSVGGTSGGIQETQYF	TGCAGCGTCGGGGGGACTAGCGGGGGAATCCAAGAGACCCAGTACTTC
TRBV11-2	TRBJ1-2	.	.	CASSLFPVRRGYTF	TGTGCCAGCAGCTTATTTCCCGTCAGGCGTGGCTACACCTTC
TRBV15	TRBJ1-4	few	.	CATSSRARANEKLFF	TGTGCCACCAGCTCCCGGGCCAGGGCTAATGAAAAACTGTTTTTT
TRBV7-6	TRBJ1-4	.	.	CASSSIGRLGEKLFF	TGTGCCAGCAGCTCAATAGGGCGTTTGGGGGAAAAACTGTTTTTT
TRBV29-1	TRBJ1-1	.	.	CSVEGRAANTEAFF	TGCAGCGTTGAAGGTCGGGCGGCGAACACTGAAGCTTTCTTT
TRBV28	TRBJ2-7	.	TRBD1	CASFTRDRGTDEQYF	TGTGCCAGCTTCACCCGGGACAGGGGTACTGATGAGCAGTACTTC
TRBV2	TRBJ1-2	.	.	CASSEPRDGRFYGYTF	TGTGCCAGCAGTGAGCCCAGAGACGGCAGATTCTATGGCTACACCTTC
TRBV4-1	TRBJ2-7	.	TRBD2	CASSHPPAGAYEQYF	TGCGCCAGCAGCCATCCCCCAGCGGGGGCCTACGAGCAGTACTTC
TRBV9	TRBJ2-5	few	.	CASSVGGAQETQYF	TGTGCCAGCAGCGTGGGGGGCGCCCAAGAGACCCAGTACTTC
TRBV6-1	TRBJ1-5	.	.	CASGLIPLSNQPQHF	TGTGCCAGCGGGCTCATCCCCCTTAGCAATCAGCCCCAGCATTTT
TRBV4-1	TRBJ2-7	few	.	CASSQGKGGEQYF	TGCGCCAGCAGCCAAGGGAAGGGAGGCGAGCAGTACTTC
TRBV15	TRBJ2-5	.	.	CATRSDGETQYF	TGTGCCACCAGATCGGACGGGGAGACCCAGTACTTC
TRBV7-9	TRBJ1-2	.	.	CASSDGGSNYGYTF	TGTGCCAGCAGCGACGGGGGATCTAACTATGGCTACACCTTC
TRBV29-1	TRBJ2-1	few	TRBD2	CSVQGLAGGNEQFF	TGCAGCGTTCAAGGACTAGCGGGGGGCAATGAGCAGTTCTTC
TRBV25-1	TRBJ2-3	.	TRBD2	CASSARGGTSTDTQYF	TGTGCCAGCAGTGCTCGGGGGGGTACTAGCACAGATACGCAGTATTTT
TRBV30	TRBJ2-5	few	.	CAWSETGEYQETQYF	TGTGCCTGGAGTGAAACGGGGGAGTACCAAGAGACCCAGTACTTC
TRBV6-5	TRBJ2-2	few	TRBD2	CASSYSWEGNTGELFF	TGTGCCAGCAGTTACTCATGGGAGGGGAACACCGGGGAGCTGTTTTTT
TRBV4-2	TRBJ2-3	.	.	CASSQPPTDTQYF	TGTGCCAGCAGCCAGCCGCCAACAGATACGCAGTATTTT
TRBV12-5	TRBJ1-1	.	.	CASGLGQGNTEAFF	TGTGCTAGTGGTTTGGGTCAGGGAAACACTGAAGCTTTCTTT
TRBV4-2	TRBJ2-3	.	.	CASSQETGRQVTQYF	TGTGCCAGCAGCCAAGAAACCGGGCGTCAAGTTACGCAGTATTTT
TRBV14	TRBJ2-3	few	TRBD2	CASSQVTSGGPTDTQYF	TGTGCCAGCAGCCAAGTCACTAGCGGGGGGCCCACAGATACGCAGTATTTT